Sequencing of this T cell receptor (beta chain) was carried out in a study of blood T cell repertoires in COVID-19. At the level of the study: T cells, B-cell-depleted T cells, or PBMCs supplied cDNA or gDNA.

CDR3 length equals 18 residues. The germline gives CDR1 MNHEY, CDR2 SMNVEV (reference sequence). V gave up 8 bases and J gave up 6 bases, with 30 bases separating them. Original processing methods: It was from reference gene primer amplification that nucleated cell counts were estimated. Only in-frame clones appear in the TCRdb table, and some are missing; sequencing was by immunoSEQ multiplex PCR. The V and J calls and clone size are taken from that table; D and trimming were inferred from the DNA. The table records under 200,000 clones, about 90% of them present only once. Assignment of participants to cohorts was predicated upon participant-reported clinical history. All recovered Cohort 3 donors got two negative PCRs, got clearance, or saw symptom resolution.

What was sequenced was PBMCs or T cells enriched from blood (not recorded which). This receptor was taken from a woman aged 45-59 years who had recovered from COVID-19. This chain links TRBV27 with TRBJ2-3, with D possibly being TRBD2 (6 bases). The CDR3: CASVSRRGSLAFSDTQYF. CDR3 bases: TGTGCCAGCGTAAGTCGCCGGGGGAGTCTAGCTTTCTCCGATACGCAGTATTTT.